The clone carrying this TCR beta chain showed up just a few times. In the source study's methods: Reference gene primer amplification gave nucleated cell count estimates. Sequencing used immunoSEQ multiplex PCR; TCRdb keeps in-frame clones, though not all of them. Clone size and the V and J calls come from that table; the DNA yielded D and trimming. The profile shows about 120,000 clones, around 87% of them singletons. CDR1 and CDR2 (germline): SEHNR, FQNEAQ (reference sequence). CDR3 length: 17 amino acids. V lost 1 base and J lost 1, with 11 bases in between. These data are taken from a study of blood T cell repertoires in COVID-19. Across the study: Both acute and convalescent COVID-19 samples were obtained from the United States, Italy and Spain. Sample material is recorded as cDNA or gDNA derived from T cells, B-cell-depleted T cells, or PBMCs.

This clonotype was obtained from a woman in her 70s with acute or convalescent COVID-19. The V and J genes are TRBV7-9 and TRBJ1-6; D not resolved. Sequenced material: peripheral blood. CDR3 nucleotides: TGTGCCAGCAGCTTAGACAGCCCAACATCCTATAATTCACCCCTCCACTTT. It specifies CASSLDSPTSYNSPLHF.